The 8 T cell receptor beta chains given below trace back to one sample, sequenced in a study of cytomegalovirus exposure and HLA in healthy donors. The primer mix had 60 Vbeta and 13 Jbeta primers. Some clones are missing from TCRdb's copy, which holds only in-frame ones; the method was immunoSEQ multiplex PCR. The sample contains 150,000 or so clones, more than 70% of which appear only once. Sequencing was done on a sample of PBMCs. These receptors were obtained from a male donor in good health and CMV-seronegative.

The chain couples TRBV4-1 to TRBJ1-1; D might be TRBD1 (5 bases). Trimming left V 5 bases short and J 3 bases short, with 16 bases between. This CDR3 spans 15 amino acids. CDR1 MGHRA and CDR2 YSYEKL come from the germline V gene. CDR3 sequence reads: CASSRTGLPDTEAFF. CDR3 coding DNA: TGCGCCAGCAGCAGAACAGGTCTTCCGGACACTGAAGCTTTCTTT.

The gene calls are TRBV18 and TRBJ1-5; 7 bases agree with TRBD1. With V trimmed by 4 bases and J by 0 bases, 6 bases remained unmatched. CDR1 is KGHSH, CDR2 LQKENI, per germline. The CDR3 runs 16 residues. The CDR3 region is CASSLSTGNSNQPQHF. The CDR3 coding sequence is TGTGCCAGCTCACTATCGACAGGGAATAGCAATCAGCCCCAGCATTTT.

This sequence joins TRBV13 and TRBJ2-3; perhaps TRBD1 as D (5 bases). In germline, CDR1 is PRHDT, CDR2 FYEKMQ (reference sequence). Deletions cut 5 bases from V and 5 bases from J, with 5 bases between. This CDR3 region has 11 residues. DNA for the CDR3: TGTGCCAGCAGCCAGGGAGATACGCAGTATTTT. Its translation: CASSQGDTQYF.

The V call is TRBV2, the J call TRBJ1-5; 10 bases align to TRBD1. Trimming cost V 6 bases and J 7 bases; bases outside gene matches: 6. The CDR3 runs to 14 residues. CDR1 SNHLY and CDR2 FYNNEI come from the germline V gene. CDR3 nucleotides: TGTGCCAGCAGGGACGGGACAGGGGAGCAGCCCCAGCATTTT. This translates into CASRDGTGEQPQHF. The whole variable domain, remainder taken from reference TRBV2 and TRBJ1-5, is EPEVTQTPSHQVTQMGQEVILRCVPISNHLYFYWYRQILGQKVEFLVSFYNNEISEKSEIFDDQFSVERPDGSNFTLKIRSTKLEDSAMYFCASRDGTGEQPQHFGDGTRLSIL.

CDR3 DNA sequence: TGTGCCAGCAGTTATTCGGGGGTTGGGGCCAACGTCCTGACTTTC. Translation: CASSYSGVGANVLTF. The V call is TRBV6-5, the J call TRBJ2-6; the D gene is possibly TRBD2 (6 bases). The V end lost 3 bases, the J end lost 3 bases, and 9 bases lay between the germline ends. Per germline, CDR1 MNHEY and CDR2 SVGAGI. This CDR3 is built from 15 residues.

The chain couples TRBV21-1 to TRBJ2-1; the tabulated D call, TRBD1, remains unverified against the DNA. TRBV21-1 is flagged as a pseudogene. This CDR3 comprises 15 residues. DNA of the CDR3: TGTGCCAGCAGCAGAACCCCCGACAGAATCAATGAGCAGTTCTTC. Translation gives CASSRTPDRINEQFF.

This clone was recorded a few times. The rearrangement uses TRBV7-8 and TRBJ1-6, with D hard to call. Per germline, CDR1 SGHVS and CDR2 FQNEAQ. V was trimmed by 1 base and J by 6 bases, leaving 13 bases between them. The CDR3 runs 16 residues. The CDR3 loop is CASSLEGGQSNSPLHF. Here the CDR3 DNA reads TGTGCCAGCAGCTTAGAAGGCGGGCAGAGTAATTCACCCCTCCACTTT.

This chain links TRBV4-1 with TRBJ2-1; D is unresolved. This CDR3 spans 14 amino acids. V was clipped by 4 bases and J by 2 bases, with 9 bases between them. From germline, CDR1 is MGHRA and CDR2 YSYEKL. The CDR3 is CASSPATTYNEQFF. CDR3 nucleotide sequence: TGCGCCAGCAGCCCGGCCACTACCTACAATGAGCAGTTCTTC.